The text below deals with one T cell receptor beta chain. Its antigen remains unidentified. This sample stems from a study of cytomegalovirus exposure and HLA in healthy donors. General study results and limits: Many donors shared some public TCRs, even though most TCR sequences were rare. Some V segments (TRBV6-2 and TRBV6-3 among them) were excluded as indistinguishable. Three chains linked to CMV were shown in vitro to be specific for CMV antigens.

Germline CDR1 and CDR2: PRHDT and FYEKMQ (reference sequence). Trimming left V 2 bases short and J 2 bases short, with 13 bases between. The CDR3 sequence is 15 residues long. The PCR was carried out with 60 Vbeta primers and 13 Jbeta primers. Clones were read by immunoSEQ multiplex PCR, and TCRdb kept only the in-frame ones, dropping some. The sample records over 110,000 clones, about three quarters being singletons. Sequenced material: PBMCs. The origin of this receptor is a woman between 40 and 50 years old in good health and CMV-seronegative. This chain connects TRBV13 to TRBJ2-7; D may be TRBD1 (5 bases). DNA for the CDR3: TGTGCCAGCAGCTTAAAAGGGGAAAACGCCTACGAGCAGTACTTC. Protein sequence: CASSLKGENAYEQYF. Looking up the rest from reference TRBV13 and TRBJ2-7 gives the full variable domain: AAGVIQSPRHLIKEKRETATLKCYPIPRHDTVYWYQQGPGQDPQFLISFYEKMQSDKGSIPDRFSAQQFSDYHSELNMSSLELGDSALYFCASSLKGENAYEQYFGPGTRLTVT.